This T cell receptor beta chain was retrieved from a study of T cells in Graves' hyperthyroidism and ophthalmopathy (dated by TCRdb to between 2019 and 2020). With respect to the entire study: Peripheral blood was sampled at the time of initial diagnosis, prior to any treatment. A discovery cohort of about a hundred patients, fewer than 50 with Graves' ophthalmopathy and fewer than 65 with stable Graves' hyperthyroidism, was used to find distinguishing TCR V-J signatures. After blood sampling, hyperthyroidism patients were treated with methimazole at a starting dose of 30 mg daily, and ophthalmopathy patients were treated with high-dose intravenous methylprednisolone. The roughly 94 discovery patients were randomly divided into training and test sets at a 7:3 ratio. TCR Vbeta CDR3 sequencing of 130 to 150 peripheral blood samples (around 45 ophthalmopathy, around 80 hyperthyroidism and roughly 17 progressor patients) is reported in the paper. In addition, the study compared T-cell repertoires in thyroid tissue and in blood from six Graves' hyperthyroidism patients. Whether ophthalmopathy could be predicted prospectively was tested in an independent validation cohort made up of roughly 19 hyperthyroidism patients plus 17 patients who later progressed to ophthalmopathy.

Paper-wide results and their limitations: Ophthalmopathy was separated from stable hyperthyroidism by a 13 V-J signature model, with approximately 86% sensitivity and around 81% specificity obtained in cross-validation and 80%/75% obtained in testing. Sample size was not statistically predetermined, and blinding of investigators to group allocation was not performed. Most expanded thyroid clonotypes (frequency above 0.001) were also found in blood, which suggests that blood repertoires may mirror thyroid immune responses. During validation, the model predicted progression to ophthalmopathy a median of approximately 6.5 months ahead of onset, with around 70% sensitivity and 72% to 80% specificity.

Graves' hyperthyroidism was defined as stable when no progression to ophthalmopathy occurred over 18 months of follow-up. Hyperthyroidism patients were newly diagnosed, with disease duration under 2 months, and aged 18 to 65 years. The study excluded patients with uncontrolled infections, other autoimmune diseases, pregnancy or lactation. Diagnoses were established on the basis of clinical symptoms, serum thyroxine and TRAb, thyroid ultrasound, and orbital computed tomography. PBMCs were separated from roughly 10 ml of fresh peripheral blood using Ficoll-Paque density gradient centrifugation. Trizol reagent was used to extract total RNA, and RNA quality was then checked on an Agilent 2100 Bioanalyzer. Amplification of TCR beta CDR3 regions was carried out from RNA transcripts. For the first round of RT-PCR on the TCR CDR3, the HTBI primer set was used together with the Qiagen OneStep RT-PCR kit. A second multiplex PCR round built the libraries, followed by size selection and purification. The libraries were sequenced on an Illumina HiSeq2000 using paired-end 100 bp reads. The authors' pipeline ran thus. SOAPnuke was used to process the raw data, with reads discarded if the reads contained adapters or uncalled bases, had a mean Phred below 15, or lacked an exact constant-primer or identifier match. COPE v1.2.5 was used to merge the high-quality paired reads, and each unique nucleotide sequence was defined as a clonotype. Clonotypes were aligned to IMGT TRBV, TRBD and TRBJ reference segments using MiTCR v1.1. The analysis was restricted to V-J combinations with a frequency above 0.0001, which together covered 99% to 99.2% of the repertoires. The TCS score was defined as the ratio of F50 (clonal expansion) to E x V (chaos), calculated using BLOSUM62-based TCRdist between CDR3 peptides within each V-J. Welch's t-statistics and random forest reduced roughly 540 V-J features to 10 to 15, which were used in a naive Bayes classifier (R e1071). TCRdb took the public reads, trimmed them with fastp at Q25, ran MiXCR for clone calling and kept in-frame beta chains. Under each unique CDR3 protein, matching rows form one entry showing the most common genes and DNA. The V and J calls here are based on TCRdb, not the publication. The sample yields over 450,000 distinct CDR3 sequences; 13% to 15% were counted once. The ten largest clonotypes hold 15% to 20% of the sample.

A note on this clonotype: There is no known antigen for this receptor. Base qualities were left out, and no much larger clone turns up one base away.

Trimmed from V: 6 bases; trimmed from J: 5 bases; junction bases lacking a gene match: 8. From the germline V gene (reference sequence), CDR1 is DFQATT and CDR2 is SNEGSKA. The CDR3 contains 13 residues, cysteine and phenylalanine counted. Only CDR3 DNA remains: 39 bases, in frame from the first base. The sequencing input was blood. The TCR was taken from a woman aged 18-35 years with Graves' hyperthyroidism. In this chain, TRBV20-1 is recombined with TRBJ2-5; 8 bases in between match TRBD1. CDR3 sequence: CSAPQGALETQYF. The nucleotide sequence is TGCAGTGCCCCCCAGGGGGCGCTTGAGACCCAGTACTTC.